These T cell receptor beta chains were read from a single sample in a study of T cell responses to AZD1222 COVID-19 vaccine. The data were produced by immunoSEQ multiplex PCR, yet TCRdb's version contains in-frame clones alone and is incomplete. The sample shows about 120,000 clones, around 94% of them seen only once. Sample: peripheral blood, taken on day 0 of AZD1222 vaccination. The receptor source for this set is an adult in good health. The CDR3 runs from the conserved cysteine through the conserved F or W. The D gene is left open where the match is weak. Clone size is stated in some rows and not others, as once, few, many or a class when expanded.

d_call: TRBD1; clone_size: -; v_call: TRBV28; j_call: TRBJ2-7; cdr3_nt: TGTGCCAGCAGTTTTCTAGACAGGGCCTCTGGAGAGCAGTACTTC; cdr3_aa: CASSFLDRASGEQYF
d_call: -; clone_size: -; v_call: TRBV18; j_call: TRBJ2-2; cdr3_nt: TGTGCCAGCTCCCCCCTGGGGACCGGGGAGCTGTTTTTT; cdr3_aa: CASSPLGTGELFF
d_call: -; clone_size: -; v_call: TRBV6-5; j_call: TRBJ1-6; cdr3_nt: TGTGCCAGCAGTTACTCTCAGAAAAATTCACCCCTCCACTTT; cdr3_aa: CASSYSQKNSPLHF
d_call: -; clone_size: -; v_call: TRBV28; j_call: TRBJ1-1; cdr3_nt: TGTGCCACCCTCTTGCGGACTGAAGCTTTCTTT; cdr3_aa: CATLLRTEAFF
d_call: TRBD2; clone_size: -; v_call: TRBV7-9; j_call: TRBJ2-7; cdr3_nt: TGTGCCAGCAGCTCGGGACTAGCGGCCTACGAGCAGTACTTC; cdr3_aa: CASSSGLAAYEQYF
d_call: -; clone_size: -; v_call: TRBV9; j_call: TRBJ1-5; cdr3_nt: TGTGCCAGCAGCGTAGGTTGGGACGGGAATCAGCCCCAGCATTTT; cdr3_aa: CASSVGWDGNQPQHF
d_call: TRBD1; clone_size: -; v_call: TRBV19; j_call: TRBJ2-7; cdr3_nt: TGTGCCAGTAGTATAGACTGGGCGGACAGGCCCTCCTACGAGCAGTACTTC; cdr3_aa: CASSIDWADRPSYEQYF
d_call: -; clone_size: -; v_call: TRBV30; j_call: TRBJ2-6; cdr3_nt: TGTGCCTGGAGTGAGGAGGGCTCTGGGGCCAACGTCCTGACTTTC; cdr3_aa: CAWSEEGSGANVLTF
d_call: -; clone_size: -; v_call: TRBV12-3/TRBV12-4; j_call: TRBJ1-1; cdr3_nt: TGTGCCAGCAGTTTAGGGGGGAACACTGAAGCTTTCTTT; cdr3_aa: CASSLGGNTEAFF
d_call: -; clone_size: -; v_call: TRBV12-3/TRBV12-4; j_call: TRBJ2-1; cdr3_nt: TGTGCCAGCAGTCTCGGTATGCGCAATGAGCAGTTCTTC; cdr3_aa: CASSLGMRNEQFF
d_call: TRBD1; clone_size: -; v_call: TRBV28; j_call: TRBJ2-4; cdr3_nt: TGTGCCAGCAGCCTTCCGGACAGGGACAAAAACATTCAGTACTTC; cdr3_aa: CASSLPDRDKNIQYF
d_call: TRBD1; clone_size: -; v_call: TRBV27; j_call: TRBJ1-1; cdr3_nt: TGTGCCAGCATTGGGGACAGGGAGGCGGACACTGAAGCTTTCTTT; cdr3_aa: CASIGDREADTEAFF
d_call: TRBD2; clone_size: -; v_call: TRBV7-2; j_call: TRBJ2-3; cdr3_nt: TGTGCCAGCAGTTTAGGGGCCGGGACTAGCGGGAAATATACGCAGTATTTT; cdr3_aa: CASSLGAGTSGKYTQYF
d_call: TRBD1; clone_size: -; v_call: TRBV18; j_call: TRBJ1-5; cdr3_nt: TGTGCCAGCTCACCCCTTACCGGAACACAGGGGAGTCAGCCCCAGCATTTT; cdr3_aa: CASSPLTGTQGSQPQHF
d_call: -; clone_size: -; v_call: TRBV5-4; j_call: TRBJ2-5; cdr3_nt: TGTGCCAGCAGCTTGTACCGGGTAGAAGAGACCCAGTACTTC; cdr3_aa: CASSLYRVEETQYF
d_call: TRBD1; clone_size: once; v_call: TRBV15; j_call: TRBJ2-2; cdr3_nt: TGTGCCACCAGCGGGGACAGGGGGGTCCTCACCGGGGAGCTGTTTTTT; cdr3_aa: CATSGDRGVLTGELFF
d_call: -; clone_size: -; v_call: TRBV29-1; j_call: TRBJ1-2; cdr3_nt: TGCAGCGTCTTCCTTTTCAGGAGGGGTGGCTACACCTTC; cdr3_aa: CSVFLFRRGGYTF
d_call: -; clone_size: -; v_call: TRBV5-6; j_call: TRBJ1-2; cdr3_nt: TGTGCCAGCAGCTTGGTAGAGGGGGGGATCTATGGCTACACCTTC; cdr3_aa: CASSLVEGGIYGYTF
d_call: TRBD1; clone_size: -; v_call: TRBV6-5; j_call: TRBJ1-4; cdr3_nt: TGTGCCAGCAGTTATACTCAGGGGGCAACTAATGAAAAACTGTTTTTT; cdr3_aa: CASSYTQGATNEKLFF
d_call: TRBD1; clone_size: -; v_call: TRBV4-1; j_call: TRBJ2-3; cdr3_nt: TGCGCCAGCAGCGCGGGACAGGGTGACGCAGATACGCAGTATTTT; cdr3_aa: CASSAGQGDADTQYF
d_call: TRBD1; clone_size: once; v_call: TRBV24-1; j_call: TRBJ2-5; cdr3_nt: TGTGCCATCGTCCCGGGACAGGGGCAAGAGACCCAGTACTTC; cdr3_aa: CAIVPGQGQETQYF
d_call: TRBD1; clone_size: -; v_call: TRBV6-5; j_call: TRBJ1-1; cdr3_nt: TGTGCCACCCGGAGACAGGGGGATTACACTGAAGCTTTCTTT; cdr3_aa: CATRRQGDYTEAFF
d_call: -; clone_size: few; v_call: TRBV3-1/TRBV3-2; j_call: TRBJ2-7; cdr3_nt: TGTGCCAGCAGCCAGATACCGGGACTTTCCTACGAGCAGTACTTC; cdr3_aa: CASSQIPGLSYEQYF
d_call: -; clone_size: -; v_call: TRBV19; j_call: TRBJ1-5; cdr3_nt: TGTGCCAGTAGTATGATTAAGGGTGGAAGCAATCAGCCCCAGCATTTT; cdr3_aa: CASSMIKGGSNQPQHF
d_call: -; clone_size: once; v_call: TRBV19; j_call: TRBJ2-3; cdr3_nt: TGTGCCAGTAGTCCAGGCACAGATACGCAGTATTTT; cdr3_aa: CASSPGTDTQYF
d_call: -; clone_size: once; v_call: TRBV7-2; j_call: TRBJ1-2; cdr3_nt: TGTGCCAGCAGCAAGACACCAGCCACTAACTATGGCTACACCTTC; cdr3_aa: CASSKTPATNYGYTF
d_call: -; clone_size: -; v_call: TRBV11-2; j_call: TRBJ1-5; cdr3_nt: TGTGCCAGCAGCTCTGACCACAATCAGCCCCAGCATTTT; cdr3_aa: CASSSDHNQPQHF
d_call: -; clone_size: -; v_call: TRBV7-9; j_call: TRBJ1-1; cdr3_nt: TGTGCCAGCAGCTTATCCCTCGGTGACACTGAAGCTTTCTTT; cdr3_aa: CASSLSLGDTEAFF
d_call: -; clone_size: -; v_call: TRBV7-8; j_call: TRBJ2-6; cdr3_nt: TGTGCCAGCAGCTCGAGGACTGTTTCTGGGGCCAACGTCCTGACTTTC; cdr3_aa: CASSSRTVSGANVLTF
d_call: -; clone_size: -; v_call: TRBV9; j_call: TRBJ2-2; cdr3_nt: TGTGCCAGCAGGAGGGAGGTAGGGACCGGGGAGCTGTTTTTT; cdr3_aa: CASRREVGTGELFF
d_call: TRBD1; clone_size: -; v_call: TRBV13; j_call: TRBJ1-6; cdr3_nt: TGTGCCAGCAGCTTAGGTGGGGACAGGGGGTCCATTAATTCACCCCTCCACTTT; cdr3_aa: CASSLGGDRGSINSPLHF
d_call: -; clone_size: once; v_call: TRBV19; j_call: TRBJ2-7; cdr3_nt: TGTGCCAGTAGTATGGCGGGCCTCATAGGGTACGAGCAGTACTTC; cdr3_aa: CASSMAGLIGYEQYF
d_call: -; clone_size: -; v_call: TRBV27; j_call: TRBJ1-1; cdr3_nt: TGTGCCAGCAGATCGAACTTGAACACTGAAGCTTTCTTT; cdr3_aa: CASRSNLNTEAFF
d_call: -; clone_size: few; v_call: TRBV12-5; j_call: TRBJ1-4; cdr3_nt: TGTGCTAGTGGTTTGGTAGCCGTCTTGGGGGAAAAACTGTTTTTT; cdr3_aa: CASGLVAVLGEKLFF
d_call: -; clone_size: -; v_call: TRBV28; j_call: TRBJ2-1; cdr3_nt: TGTGCCAGCAGTTCCCCGGGAGTGGGTTACAATGAGCAGTTCTTC; cdr3_aa: CASSSPGVGYNEQFF
d_call: -; clone_size: -; v_call: TRBV9; j_call: TRBJ1-1; cdr3_nt: TGTGCCAGCAGCGTTATGACAGGGAACACTGAAGCTTTCTTT; cdr3_aa: CASSVMTGNTEAFF
d_call: -; clone_size: -; v_call: TRBV15; j_call: TRBJ2-1; cdr3_nt: TGTGCCACCAGCAGAGTGGACCGGGGGAATGAGCAGTTCTTC; cdr3_aa: CATSRVDRGNEQFF
d_call: -; clone_size: -; v_call: TRBV24-1; j_call: TRBJ2-2; cdr3_nt: TGTGCCATCGGGACCTCAAGGGGTACCGGGGAGCTGTTTTTT; cdr3_aa: CAIGTSRGTGELFF
d_call: -; clone_size: -; v_call: TRBV2; j_call: TRBJ1-1; cdr3_nt: TGTGCCAGCAGTGATTTAGAGGGGAACACTGAAGCTTTCTTT; cdr3_aa: CASSDLEGNTEAFF
d_call: -; clone_size: -; v_call: TRBV10-3; j_call: TRBJ2-3; cdr3_nt: TGTGCCATCAGTGAGCCAAGTAGTTATACGCAGTATTTT; cdr3_aa: CAISEPSSYTQYF
d_call: -; clone_size: -; v_call: TRBV25-1; j_call: TRBJ1-2; cdr3_nt: TGTGCCAGCAGTGGAGGGGTAGTCGGTGGCTACACCTTC; cdr3_aa: CASSGGVVGGYTF
d_call: -; clone_size: -; v_call: TRBV2; j_call: TRBJ2-5; cdr3_nt: TGTGCCAGCAGTCGGGTTAGCCGGGAGACCCAGTACTTC; cdr3_aa: CASSRVSRETQYF
d_call: -; clone_size: once; v_call: TRBV6-5; j_call: TRBJ1-4; cdr3_nt: TGTGCCAGCAGACGCGTAAGGGCAATTAATGAAAAACTGTTTTTT; cdr3_aa: CASRRVRAINEKLFF
d_call: -; clone_size: -; v_call: TRBV2; j_call: TRBJ2-5; cdr3_nt: TGTGCCAGCAGTTTGACAGGGAGGGAGACCCAGTACTTC; cdr3_aa: CASSLTGRETQYF
d_call: -; clone_size: -; v_call: TRBV19; j_call: TRBJ1-1; cdr3_nt: TGTGCCAGTGGAGAGCGAATGGTGGAAGCTTTCTTT; cdr3_aa: CASGERMVEAFF
d_call: -; clone_size: -; v_call: TRBV28; j_call: TRBJ2-3; cdr3_nt: TGTGCCAGCAGTTTATCGCTAGATACAGATACGCAGTATTTT; cdr3_aa: CASSLSLDTDTQYF
d_call: -; clone_size: once; v_call: TRBV19; j_call: TRBJ1-1; cdr3_nt: TGTGCCAGTAGTAATCTGAACACTGAAGCTTTCTTT; cdr3_aa: CASSNLNTEAFF
d_call: -; clone_size: -; v_call: TRBV29-1; j_call: TRBJ2-5; cdr3_nt: TGCAGCGTGTACCAAGAGACCCAGTACTTC; cdr3_aa: CSVYQETQYF
d_call: -; clone_size: -; v_call: TRBV27; j_call: TRBJ2-3; cdr3_nt: TGTGCCAGCAGTCCCCGCGGGTATACGCAGTATTTT; cdr3_aa: CASSPRGYTQYF
d_call: -; clone_size: few; v_call: TRBV29-1; j_call: TRBJ2-7; cdr3_nt: TGCAGCGTTGAAGAGAGCTCCTACGAGCAGTACTTC; cdr3_aa: CSVEESSYEQYF
d_call: -; clone_size: -; v_call: TRBV25-1; j_call: TRBJ2-3; cdr3_nt: TGTGCCAGCAGTGAATATGGCGGATATACGCAGTATTTT; cdr3_aa: CASSEYGGYTQYF
d_call: TRBD1; clone_size: -; v_call: TRBV2; j_call: TRBJ1-2; cdr3_nt: TGTGCCAGCGGTCCGGGACAGGGCGTGTGGGGCTACACCTTC; cdr3_aa: CASGPGQGVWGYTF
d_call: -; clone_size: -; v_call: TRBV12-3/TRBV12-4; j_call: TRBJ1-2; cdr3_nt: TGTGCCAGCAGTTTGAGGAGGGATGGCTACACCTTC; cdr3_aa: CASSLRRDGYTF
d_call: -; clone_size: -; v_call: TRBV28; j_call: TRBJ1-5; cdr3_nt: TGTGCCAGCAGTCTAGACACCCATCAGCCCCAGCATTTT; cdr3_aa: CASSLDTHQPQHF
d_call: -; clone_size: -; v_call: TRBV15; j_call: TRBJ1-1; cdr3_nt: TGTGCCACCAGCAGATCGATTACTGAAGCTTTCTTT; cdr3_aa: CATSRSITEAFF
d_call: TRBD2; clone_size: -; v_call: TRBV4-1; j_call: TRBJ2-1; cdr3_nt: TGCGCCAGCAGCCAACTTGGGGGGGACTATAGATTCGGTGAGCAGTTCTTC; cdr3_aa: CASSQLGGDYRFGEQFF
d_call: -; clone_size: once; v_call: TRBV27; j_call: TRBJ1-6; cdr3_nt: TGTGCCAGCAGTTTATCTCAGCCGGGGAGGTCACCCCTCCACTTT; cdr3_aa: CASSLSQPGRSPLHF
d_call: -; clone_size: once; v_call: TRBV27; j_call: TRBJ1-6; cdr3_nt: TGTGCCAGCAGTTTGGGCAGGGTGGGATCACCCCTCCACTTT; cdr3_aa: CASSLGRVGSPLHF
d_call: -; clone_size: -; v_call: TRBV28; j_call: TRBJ1-5; cdr3_nt: TGTGCCAGCAGTTTAGCAGGGGGCAATCAGCCCCAGCATTTT; cdr3_aa: CASSLAGGNQPQHF
d_call: TRBD2; clone_size: once; v_call: TRBV13; j_call: TRBJ2-7; cdr3_nt: TGTGCCAGCAGGCCACTAGCGGGAGGCACCCGGGGCGAGCAGTACTTC; cdr3_aa: CASRPLAGGTRGEQYF